The present T cell receptor (beta chain) was sequenced within a study of blood T cell repertoires in COVID-19. Clones were sequenced by immunoSEQ multiplex PCR, and TCRdb holds only the in-frame ones, with some missing. Of almost 350,000 clones in the sample, more than 70% are singletons; the top ten hold over 0.9%. CDR3 length equals 15 residues. With 0 bases removed from V and 6 bases from J, the gap between germline ends came to 15 bases. Germline V lookup: CDR1 SGHRS, CDR2 YFSETQ. This receptor was identified in a woman under 40 who had been exposed to COVID-19. This rearrangement joins TRBV5-1 to TRBJ1-2, with D possibly TRBD1 on 6 matching bases. Input material: PBMCs or T cells enriched from blood (not recorded which). The CDR3 nucleotides read TGCGCCAGCAGCTTGGTTCTTACAGGGTTGCATGGCTACACCTTC. This encodes CASSLVLTGLHGYTF.